The present T cell receptor beta chain was sequenced within a study of blood T cells in healthy people across ages. About this clonotype: Its target is not known.

Whole-study results and caveats: Diversity of TCR beta correlated strongly with naive T cell percentage.

Through a sample-barcoded 5' primer and a J-beta primer mix, a second PCR was run for 7 to 11 cycles. TCRdb itself ran the 5' RACE reads through MiXCR, one entry per CDR3 protein. Of around 1,000,000 distinct CDR3 sequences in the sample, 25% are singletons; the top ten hold around 0.75%. The CDR3 is 13 amino acids. The same sample was also studied in work on T cells of mothers and their children. That report notes: With unrelated pairs as the comparison, related mother-child pairs had a slightly higher overlap that was not significant.

The chain links TRBV12-3 or TRBV12-4 to TRBJ2-1, with D possibly being TRBD2 (6 bases). TRBJ2-7 matches the DNA end more closely, so the J call is doubtful. The TCR originated in a girl between 2 and 10 years old in good health. The material sequenced was blood. The DNA for the CDR3 is TGTGCCAGCCGGACCCCCGTGGGGGGAGAGCAGTACTTC. The encoded protein is CASRTPVGGEQYF.